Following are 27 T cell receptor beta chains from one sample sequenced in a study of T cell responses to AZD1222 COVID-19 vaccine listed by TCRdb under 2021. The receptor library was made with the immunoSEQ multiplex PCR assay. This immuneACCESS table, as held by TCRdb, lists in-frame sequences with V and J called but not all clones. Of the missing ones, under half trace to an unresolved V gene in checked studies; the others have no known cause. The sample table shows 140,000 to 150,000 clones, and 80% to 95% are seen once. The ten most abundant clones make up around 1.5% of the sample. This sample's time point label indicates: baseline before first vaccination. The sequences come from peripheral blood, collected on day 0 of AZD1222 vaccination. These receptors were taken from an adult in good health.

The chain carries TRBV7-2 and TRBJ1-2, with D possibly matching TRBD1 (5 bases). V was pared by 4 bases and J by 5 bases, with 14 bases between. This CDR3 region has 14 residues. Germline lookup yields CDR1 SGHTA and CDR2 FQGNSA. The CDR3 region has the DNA TGTGCCAGCAGCTCGGGACGGCACCTTTATGGCTACACCTTC. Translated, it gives CASSSGRHLYGYTF.

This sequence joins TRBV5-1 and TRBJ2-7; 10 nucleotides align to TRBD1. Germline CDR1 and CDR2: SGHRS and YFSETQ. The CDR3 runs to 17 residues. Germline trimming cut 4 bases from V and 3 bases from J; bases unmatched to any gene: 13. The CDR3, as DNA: TGCGCCAGCAGCGTCGGGACAGGGGCTACAAGACTCTACGAGCAGTACTTC. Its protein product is CASSVGTGATRLYEQYF.

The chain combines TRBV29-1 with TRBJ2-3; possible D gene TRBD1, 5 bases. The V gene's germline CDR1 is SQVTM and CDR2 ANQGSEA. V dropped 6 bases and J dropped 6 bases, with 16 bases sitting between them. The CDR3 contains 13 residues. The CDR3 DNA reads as TGCAGCGTGGGGCGGCAGAACGGGGATACGCAGTATTTT. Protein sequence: CSVGRQNGDTQYF.

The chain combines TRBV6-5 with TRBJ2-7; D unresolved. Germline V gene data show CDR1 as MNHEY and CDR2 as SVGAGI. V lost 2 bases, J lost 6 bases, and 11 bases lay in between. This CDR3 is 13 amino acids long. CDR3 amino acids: CASSYTSTAEQYF. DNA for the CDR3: TGTGCCAGCAGTTACACCTCGACTGCCGAGCAGTACTTC.

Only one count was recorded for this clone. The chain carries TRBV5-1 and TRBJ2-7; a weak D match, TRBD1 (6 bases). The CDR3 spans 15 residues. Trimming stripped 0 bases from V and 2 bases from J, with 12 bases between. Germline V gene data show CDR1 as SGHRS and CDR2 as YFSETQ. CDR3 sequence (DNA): TGCGCCAGCAGCTTGGGGGGGCAGGGTGCCTACGAGCAGTACTTC. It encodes CASSLGGQGAYEQYF.

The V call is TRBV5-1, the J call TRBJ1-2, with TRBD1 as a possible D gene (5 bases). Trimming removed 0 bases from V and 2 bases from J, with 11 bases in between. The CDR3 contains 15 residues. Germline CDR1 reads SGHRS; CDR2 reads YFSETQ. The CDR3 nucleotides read TGCGCCAGCAGCTTGGCGCCGACAGAGAACTATGGCTACACCTTC. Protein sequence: CASSLAPTENYGYTF.

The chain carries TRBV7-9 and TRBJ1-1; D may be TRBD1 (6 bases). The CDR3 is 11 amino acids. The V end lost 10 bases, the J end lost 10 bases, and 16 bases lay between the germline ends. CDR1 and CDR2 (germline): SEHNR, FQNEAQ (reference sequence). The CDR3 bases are TGTGCCACCGCGGAAGGGGGGCCAGCTTTCTTT. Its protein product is CATAEGGPAFF.

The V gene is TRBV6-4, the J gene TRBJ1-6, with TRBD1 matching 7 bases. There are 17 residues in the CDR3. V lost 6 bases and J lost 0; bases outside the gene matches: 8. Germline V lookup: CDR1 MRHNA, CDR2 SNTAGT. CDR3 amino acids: CASSRRDSYSYNSPLHF. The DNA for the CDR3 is TGTGCCAGCAGCCGACGGGACAGCTACTCCTATAATTCACCCCTCCACTTT.

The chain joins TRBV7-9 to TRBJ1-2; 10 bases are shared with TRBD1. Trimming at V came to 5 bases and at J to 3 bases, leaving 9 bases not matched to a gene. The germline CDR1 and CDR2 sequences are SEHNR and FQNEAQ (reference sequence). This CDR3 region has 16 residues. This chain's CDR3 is CASSPIGGTGDYGYTF. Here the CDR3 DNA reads TGTGCCAGCAGCCCCATTGGGGGGACAGGGGACTATGGCTACACCTTC. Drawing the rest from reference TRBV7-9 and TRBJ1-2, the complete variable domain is DTGVSQNPRHKITKRGQNVTFRCDPISEHNRLYWYRQTLGQGPEFLTYFQNEAQLEKSRLLSDRFSAERPKGSFSTLEIQRTEQGDSAMYLCASSPIGGTGDYGYTFGSGTRLTVV.

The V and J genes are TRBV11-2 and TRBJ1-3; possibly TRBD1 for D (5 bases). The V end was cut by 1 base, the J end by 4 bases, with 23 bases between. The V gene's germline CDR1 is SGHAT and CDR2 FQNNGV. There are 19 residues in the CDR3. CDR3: CASSLAPKGTRGSGNTIYF. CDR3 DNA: TGTGCCAGCAGCTTAGCCCCGAAAGGGACGAGGGGATCAGGAAACACCATATATTTT.

In DNA form, the CDR3 reads TGTGCCAGCAGTGACTCGACAGGGGCAACAGATACGCAGTATTTT. Translated: CASSDSTGATDTQYF. This chain joins TRBV6-4 and TRBJ2-3; 8 bases are shared with TRBD1. After removal of 0 bases from V and 3 bases from J, the junction contained 2 bases not matched to a gene. The germline V gene has CDR1 MRHNA and CDR2 SNTAGT. The CDR3 is 15 residues long.

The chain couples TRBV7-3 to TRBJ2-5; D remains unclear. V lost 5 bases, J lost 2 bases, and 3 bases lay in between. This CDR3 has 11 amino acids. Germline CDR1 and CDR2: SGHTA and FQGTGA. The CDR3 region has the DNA TGTGCCAGCAGCCCGCAAGAGACCCAGTACTTC. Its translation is CASSPQETQYF.

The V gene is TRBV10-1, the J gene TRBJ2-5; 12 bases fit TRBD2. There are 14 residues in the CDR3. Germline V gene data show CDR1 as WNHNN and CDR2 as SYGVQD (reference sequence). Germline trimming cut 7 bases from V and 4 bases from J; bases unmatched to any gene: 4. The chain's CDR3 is CASTSGRAGETQYF. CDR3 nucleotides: TGCGCCAGCACTAGCGGGAGGGCCGGAGAGACCCAGTACTTC.

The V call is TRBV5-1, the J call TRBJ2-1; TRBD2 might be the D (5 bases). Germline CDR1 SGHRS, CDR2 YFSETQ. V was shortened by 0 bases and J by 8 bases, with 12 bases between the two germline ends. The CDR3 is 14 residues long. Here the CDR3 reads CASSLGLSDDEQFF. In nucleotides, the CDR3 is TGCGCCAGCAGCTTGGGGCTTAGCGACGATGAGCAGTTCTTC. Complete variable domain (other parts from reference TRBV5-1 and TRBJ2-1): KAGVTQTPRYLIKTRGQQVTLSCSPISGHRSVSWYQQTPGQGLQFLFEYFSETQRNKGNFPGRFSGRQFSNSRSEMNVSTLELGDSALYLCASSLGLSDDEQFFGPGTRLTVL.

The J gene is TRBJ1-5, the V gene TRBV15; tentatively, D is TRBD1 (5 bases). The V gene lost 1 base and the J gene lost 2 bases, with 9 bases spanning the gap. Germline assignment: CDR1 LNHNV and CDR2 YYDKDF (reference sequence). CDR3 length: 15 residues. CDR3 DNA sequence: TGTGCCACCAGCAGAGTAGGGGTGGGCAATCAGCCCCAGCATTTT. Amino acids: CATSRVGVGNQPQHF.

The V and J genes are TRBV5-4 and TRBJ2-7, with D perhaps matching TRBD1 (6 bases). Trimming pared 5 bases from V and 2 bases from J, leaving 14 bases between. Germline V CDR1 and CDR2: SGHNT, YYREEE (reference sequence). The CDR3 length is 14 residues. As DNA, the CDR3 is TGTGCCAGCAGTCAAACCGGGACAACCTACGAGCAGTACTTC. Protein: CASSQTGTTYEQYF.

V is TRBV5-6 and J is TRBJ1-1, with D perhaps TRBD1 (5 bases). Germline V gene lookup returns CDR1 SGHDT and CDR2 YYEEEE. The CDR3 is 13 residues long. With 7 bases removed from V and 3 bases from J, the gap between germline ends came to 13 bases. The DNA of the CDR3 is TGTGCCAGCGAGAGGGGTTTGGACACTGAAGCTTTCTTT. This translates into CASERGLDTEAFF. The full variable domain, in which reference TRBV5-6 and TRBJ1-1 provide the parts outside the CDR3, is DAGVTQSPTHLIKTRGQQVTLRCSPKSGHDTVSWYQQALGQGPQFIFQYYEEEERQRGNFPDRFSGHQFPNYSSELNVNALLLGDSALYLCASERGLDTEAFFGQGTRLTVV.

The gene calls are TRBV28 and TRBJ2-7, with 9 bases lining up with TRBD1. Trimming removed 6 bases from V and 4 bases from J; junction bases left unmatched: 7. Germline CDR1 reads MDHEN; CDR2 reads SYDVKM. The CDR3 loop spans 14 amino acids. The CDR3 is CASRRTGDLYEQYF. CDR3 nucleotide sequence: TGTGCCAGCAGGCGGACAGGGGATTTGTACGAGCAGTACTTC.

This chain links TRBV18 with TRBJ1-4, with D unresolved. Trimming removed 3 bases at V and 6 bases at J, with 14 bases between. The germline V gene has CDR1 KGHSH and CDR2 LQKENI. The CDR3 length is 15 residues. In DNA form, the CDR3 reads TGTGCCAGCTCACCCGCCCGGGATTGGTATGAAAAACTGTTTTTT. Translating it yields CASSPARDWYEKLFF.

CDR3 nucleotides: TGCGCCAGCAGCTTGGATATAAGCTCCTACGAGCAGTACTTC. Its protein product is CASSLDISSYEQYF. The chain employs TRBV5-1 and TRBJ2-7; D remains unclear. With 0 bases removed from V and 0 bases from J, the gap between germline ends came to 7 bases. CDR1 and CDR2 from the germline V gene are SGHRS and YFSETQ. This CDR3 comprises 14 residues.

The CDR3 sequence: CASSLWAVNTEAFF. The CDR3 DNA reads TGTGCCAGCAGCTTGTGGGCCGTGAACACTGAAGCTTTCTTT. The V and J genes are TRBV7-9 and TRBJ1-1, with D hard to call. This CDR3 is 14 amino acids long. The ends were cut back, 3 bases at V and 0 bases at J, with 8 bases in the middle. Germline loops: CDR1 SEHNR, CDR2 FQNEAQ (reference sequence). Together with reference TRBV7-9 and TRBJ1-1, the CDR3 gives the full variable domain: DTGVSQNPRHKITKRGQNVTFRCDPISEHNRLYWYRQTLGQGPEFLTYFQNEAQLEKSRLLSDRFSAERPKGSFSTLEIQRTEQGDSAMYLCASSLWAVNTEAFFGQGTRLTVV.

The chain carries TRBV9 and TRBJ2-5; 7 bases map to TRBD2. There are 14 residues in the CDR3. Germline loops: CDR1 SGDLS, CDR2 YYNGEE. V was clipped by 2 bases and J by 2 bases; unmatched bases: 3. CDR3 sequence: CASSVTGGQETQYF. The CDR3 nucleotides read TGTGCCAGCAGCGTGACGGGGGGACAAGAGACCCAGTACTTC.

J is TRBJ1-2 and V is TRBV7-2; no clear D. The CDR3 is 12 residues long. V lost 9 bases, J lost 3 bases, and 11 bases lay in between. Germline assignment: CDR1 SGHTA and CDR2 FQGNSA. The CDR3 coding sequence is TGTGCCAGTAAACGGGCGTACTATGGCTACACCTTC. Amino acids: CASKRAYYGYTF.

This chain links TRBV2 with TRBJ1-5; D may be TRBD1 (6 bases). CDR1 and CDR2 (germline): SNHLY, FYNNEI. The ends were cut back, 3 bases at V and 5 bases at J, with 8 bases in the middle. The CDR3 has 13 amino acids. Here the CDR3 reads CASSDEGDQPQHF. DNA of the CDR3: TGTGCCAGCAGTGACGAGGGGGATCAGCCCCAGCATTTT.

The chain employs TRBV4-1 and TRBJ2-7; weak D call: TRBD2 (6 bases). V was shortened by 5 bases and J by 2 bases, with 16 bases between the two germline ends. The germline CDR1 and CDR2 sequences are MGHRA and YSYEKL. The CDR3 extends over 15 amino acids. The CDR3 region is CASSSSGTGTYEQYF. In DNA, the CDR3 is TGCGCCAGCAGCTCTTCCGGGACTGGGACCTACGAGCAGTACTTC.

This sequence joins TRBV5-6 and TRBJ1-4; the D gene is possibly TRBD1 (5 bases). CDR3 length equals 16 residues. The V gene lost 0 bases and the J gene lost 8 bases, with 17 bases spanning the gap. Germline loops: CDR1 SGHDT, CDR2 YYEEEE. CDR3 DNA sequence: TGTGCCAGCAGCTTGGTTACGGGGCGGCGAATCGAAAAACTGTTTTTT. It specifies CASSLVTGRRIEKLFF.

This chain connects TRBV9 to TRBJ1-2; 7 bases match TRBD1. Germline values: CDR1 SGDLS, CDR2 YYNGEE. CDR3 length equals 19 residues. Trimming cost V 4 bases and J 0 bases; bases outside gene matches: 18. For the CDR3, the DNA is TGTGCCAGCAGCTCTCCGGGACAGACAGAGGATAGTGCTAACTATGGCTACACCTTC. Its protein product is CASSSPGQTEDSANYGYTF. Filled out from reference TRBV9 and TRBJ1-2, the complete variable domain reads DSGVTQTPKHLITATGQRVTLRCSPRSGDLSVYWYQQSLDQGLQFLIQYYNGEERAKGNILERFSAQQFPDLHSELNLSSLELGDSALYFCASSSPGQTEDSANYGYTFGSGTRLTVV.